Listed here are 17 T cell receptor beta chains from one sample, sequenced in a study of cytomegalovirus exposure and HLA in healthy donors. PCR used 60 Vbeta primers and 13 Jbeta primers. The table came from immunoSEQ multiplex PCR; TCRdb's copy has only in-frame clones and leaves some out. Among over 200,000 clones listed, approximately 90% were seen once. The sequenced material came from PBMCs. The receptors were gathered from a woman in her late teens or twenties in good health and CMV-seronegative.

As concerns this clone: The junction departs from the called germline gene at one end, perhaps through a read error. The rearrangement links TRBV29-1 to TRBJ2-1, with TRBD2 identical over 7 bases. The CDR3 runs 12 residues. CDR1 is SQVTM and CDR2 is ANQGSEA in the germline V gene. CDR3 protein: CSAVGDYDEQFF. In nucleotides, the CDR3 is TGCAGCGCCGTGGGGGACTACGATGAGCAGTTCTTC.

The chain couples TRBV10-1 to TRBJ2-7, with TRBD2 matching 10 bases. V was clipped by 8 bases and J by 3 bases; unmatched bases: 19. CDR1 is WNHNN, CDR2 SYGVQD, per germline (reference sequence). The CDR3 is 18 amino acids. CDR3 coding DNA: TGCGCCAGCCGGAGGGACGCCACCGAGCGGACTAGCGGCTACGAGCAGTACTTC. It yields the protein CASRRDATERTSGYEQYF.

The J gene is TRBJ2-5, the V gene TRBV10-3, with TRBD1 identical over 8 bases. Unmatched junction bases numbered 7, after V lost 3 bases and J lost 4 bases. The CDR3 runs to 15 residues. Per the germline V gene, CDR1 is ENHRY and CDR2 is SYGVKD. This CDR3 reads CAISDRRQGRETQYF. The DNA for the CDR3 is TGTGCCATCAGTGACAGAAGACAGGGGAGAGAGACCCAGTACTTC.

This sequence joins TRBV5-5 and TRBJ2-2; a possible D gene is TRBD1 (6 bases). CDR3 size: 14 residues. Germline CDR1 reads SGHKS; CDR2 reads YYEKEE (reference sequence). The V and J ends lost 3 bases and 3 bases respectively, with 9 bases between them. As DNA, the CDR3 is TGTGCCAGCAGCTGGACAGTCTACACCGGGGAGCTGTTTTTT. It translates to CASSWTVYTGELFF.

CDR3: CASSIGHHYEQYF. In DNA, the CDR3 is TGTGCCAGTAGTATTGGACACCACTACGAGCAGTACTTC. The V gene is TRBV19, the J gene TRBJ2-7; a possible D gene is TRBD1 (5 bases). Germline V lookup: CDR1 LNHDA, CDR2 SQIVND (reference sequence). V was clipped by 3 bases and J by 3 bases, with 9 bases between them. CDR3 length equals 13 residues.

This chain uses TRBV18 with TRBJ2-3, with TRBD2 matching 11 bases. Germline V CDR1 and CDR2: KGHSH, LQKENI. V lost 3 bases to trimming and J lost 2 bases; unmatched junction nucleotides: 10. This CDR3 contains 18 residues. CDR3 residues: CASSPLPTSGVNTDTQYF. The CDR3 nucleotides are TGTGCCAGCTCACCTCTACCGACTAGCGGGGTGAACACAGATACGCAGTATTTT.

The chain combines TRBV4-3 with TRBJ1-6, with D unclear. Trimming removed 0 bases from V and 6 bases from J, with 6 bases in between. Germline loops: CDR1 LGHNA, CDR2 YSLEER. The CDR3 consists of 14 residues. The CDR3 loop is CASSQDSGNSPLHF. CDR3 bases: TGCGCCAGCAGCCAAGATAGTGGTAATTCACCCCTCCACTTT.

With respect to this clone: Distinct nucleotide sequences in the sample also encode this CDR3. V and J are TRBV4-2 and TRBJ2-2; TRBD2 might be the D (6 bases). Germline V CDR1 and CDR2: LGHNA, YNFKEQ. Trimming pared 1 base from V and 5 bases from J, leaving 11 bases between. CDR3 length: 15 residues. CDR3 in DNA: TGTGCCAGCAGCCAAGGGGGCGGAGGGACCGGGGAGCTGTTTTTT. It encodes CASSQGGGGTGELFF.

The V and J genes are TRBV29-1 and TRBJ2-7; 10 positions agree with TRBD1. The CDR3 contains 14 residues. Germline lookup yields CDR1 SQVTM and CDR2 ANQGSEA. Trimming cost V 1 base and J 2 bases; bases outside gene matches: 2. The CDR3 region has the DNA TGCAGCGTTGAAGGAGGACAGGGGGCCTACGAGCAGTACTTC. It encodes CSVEGGQGAYEQYF.

The chain is built from TRBV10-3 and TRBJ1-1; D remains unclear. CDR1 and CDR2 (germline): ENHRY, SYGVKD. The germline V and J ends were trimmed by 0 bases and 11 bases, with 10 bases remaining between them. CDR3 length: 12 amino acids. CDR3 region: CAISESVDGAFF. Here the CDR3 DNA reads TGTGCCATCAGTGAGTCGGTAGATGGTGCTTTCTTT.

This clone came up once. This sequence joins TRBV7-9 and TRBJ2-7, with unresolved D. The CDR3 consists of 14 residues. The germline V and J ends were trimmed by 2 bases and 2 bases, with 10 bases remaining between them. Germline CDR1 reads SEHNR; CDR2 reads FQNEAQ (reference sequence). The CDR3 nucleotides read TGTGCCAGCAGCTTACCAGGATCACCCTACGAGCAGTACTTC. Translating it yields CASSLPGSPYEQYF.

The chain recombines TRBV6-1 with TRBJ2-7, with unresolved D. The V and J ends lost 7 bases and 0 bases respectively, with 16 bases between them. The CDR3 is made up of 15 amino acids. The V gene's germline CDR1 is MNHNS and CDR2 SASEGT. The DNA of the CDR3 is TGTGCCAGCAACTTGGGCCCCGAATTCTCCTACGAGCAGTACTTC. Its protein product is CASNLGPEFSYEQYF.

This clone was found a few times. CDR3 in amino acids: CASSSHFQGARGYTF. The CDR3 bases are TGTGCCAGCAGTTCGCACTTCCAGGGGGCGCGTGGCTACACCTTC. V gene TRBV27 combines with J gene TRBJ1-2; 8 positions match TRBD1. CDR1 is MNHEY, CDR2 SMNVEV, per germline (reference sequence). The CDR3 covers 15 residues. Trimming removed 4 bases from V and 7 bases from J; junction bases left unmatched: 11.

The chain combines TRBV7-2 with TRBJ1-6; tentatively, D is TRBD1 (6 bases). The CDR3 has 14 residues. Trimming took 5 bases from V and 6 from J, leaving 11 bases between them. Germline assignment: CDR1 SGHTA and CDR2 FQGNSA. CDR3 sequence: CASSRGTPNSPLHF. CDR3 nucleotides: TGTGCCAGCAGCAGAGGGACACCTAATTCACCCCTCCACTTT.

This clone was observed once. The gene calls are TRBV7-9 and TRBJ1-2, with 7 bases that match TRBD1. Germline values: CDR1 SEHNR, CDR2 FQNEAQ (reference sequence). The CDR3 runs to 14 residues. With 5 bases clipped from V and 5 bases from J, the junction kept 8 bases outside the gene matches. The CDR3 coding sequence is TGTGCCAGCAGCATGGACGCAGGGGGATATGGCTACACCTTC. This encodes CASSMDAGGYGYTF.

The chain is built from TRBV2 and TRBJ2-2; 8 positions match TRBD2. CDR1 is SNHLY and CDR2 is FYNNEI in the germline V gene. With V trimmed by 3 bases and J by 8 bases, 8 bases remained unmatched. CDR3 size: 15 residues. The CDR3 nucleotides read TGTGCCAGCAGTGATCACCCCGGGGGGGTAGGGGAGCTGTTTTTT. Amino acids: CASSDHPGGVGELFF.

The CDR3, as DNA: TGTGCCAGCAGCCCGGGTAACCCCGTCCTGCCCCAGCATTTT. It specifies CASSPGNPVLPQHF. V and J are TRBV11-2 and TRBJ1-5; no clear D. V lost 5 bases, J lost 9 bases, and 17 bases lay in between. CDR3 length equals 14 residues. Germline V CDR1 and CDR2: SGHAT, FQNNGV.